This T cell receptor (beta chain) appears in the sequencing data of a study of T cells in Graves' hyperthyroidism and ophthalmopathy. Study-level background: Once the initial diagnosis was made, peripheral blood was obtained before any treatment.

To note about this clonotype: The target antigen is unknown. This likely comes from a read error, as the CDR3 has no conserved phenylalanine or tryptophan at its end. Because the CDR3's place on the DNA is in doubt, the DNA is left out and the CDR3 is given as listed by TCRdb.

Including both end residues, the CDR3 is 16 amino acids long. Germline V CDR1 and CDR2: SGHRS, YFSETQ. Study-wide points: The blood repertoire included most of the expanded thyroid clonotypes above 0.001. Separating ophthalmopathy from stable hyperthyroidism was achieved by a 13 V-J model.

Blood was obtained at the first hyperthyroidism diagnosis, which preceded any ophthalmopathy symptoms. Amplified TCR beta CDR3 regions came from RNA transcripts. HTBI primers drove first-round RT-PCR of the TCR CDR3. Each CDR3 protein is one row after TCRdb ran MiXCR on the multiplex PCR reads. The sample holds some 250,000 distinct CDR3 sequences; approximately 14% are singletons and the top ten take 13%. This TCR was recovered from a woman in her thirties or forties with Graves' hyperthyroidism that later progressed to Graves' ophthalmopathy. The rearrangement joins TRBV5-1 to TRBJ1-3; the table gives TRBD1 as D, unverified against the DNA. The sequenced material came from blood. The CDR3 spells CASSTGTGERGNTRYV.